This T cell receptor (beta chain) comes out of a study of blood T cell repertoires in COVID-19. The CDR3 spans 16 residues. V dropped 0 bases and J dropped 7 bases, with 16 bases sitting between them. The germline V gene encodes CDR1 SGDLS and CDR2 YYNGEE. In the original workflow: Amplifying reference gene primers gave estimates of nucleated cell counts. Sequencing was performed with immunoSEQ multiplex PCR; in TCRdb, only in-frame clones are kept and a portion is missing. V, J and clone size reflect that table, while D and trimming were determined from the DNA. The sample yields about 160,000 clones, roughly 93% seen once.

J is TRBJ2-2 and V is TRBV9, with D possibly matching TRBD2 (5 bases). The sequence was collected from a woman between 50 and 59 years old with acute or convalescent COVID-19. Sequenced sample: peripheral blood. CDR3 in DNA: TGTGCCAGCAGCGTAGCTAGTCCCTCGACTATCGGGGAGCTGTTTTTT. This codes for CASSVASPSTIGELFF.